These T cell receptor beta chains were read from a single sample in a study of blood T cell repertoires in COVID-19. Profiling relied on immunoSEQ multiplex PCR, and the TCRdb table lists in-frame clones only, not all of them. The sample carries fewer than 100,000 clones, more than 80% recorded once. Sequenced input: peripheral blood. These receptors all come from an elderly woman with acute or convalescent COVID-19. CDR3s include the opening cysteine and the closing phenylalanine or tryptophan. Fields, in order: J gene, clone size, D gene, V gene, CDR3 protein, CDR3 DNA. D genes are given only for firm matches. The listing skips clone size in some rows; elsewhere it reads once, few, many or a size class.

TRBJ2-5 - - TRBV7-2 CASSLAGSRGTQETQYF TGTGCCAGCAGCTTAGCGGGTAGTCGCGGCACACAAGAGACCCAGTACTTC
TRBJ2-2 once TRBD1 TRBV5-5 CASSLRQGGTGELFF TGTGCCAGCAGCTTACGACAGGGCGGCACCGGGGAGCTGTTTTTT
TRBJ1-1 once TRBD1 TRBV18 CASSPGQGASDTEAFF TGTGCCAGCTCACCGGGACAGGGGGCGTCGGACACTGAAGCTTTCTTT
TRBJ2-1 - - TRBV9 CASSVGLPLESSYNEQFF TGTGCCAGCAGCGTAGGCCTTCCATTGGAGAGCTCCTACAATGAGCAGTTCTTC
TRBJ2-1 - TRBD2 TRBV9 CASSVGLAGGVARNEQFF TGTGCCAGCAGCGTCGGACTAGCGGGAGGGGTTGCCCGCAATGAGCAGTTCTTC
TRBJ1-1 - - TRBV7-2 CASSLRPGGMDEAFF TGTGCCAGCAGCTTACGCCCGGGAGGTATGGATGAAGCTTTCTTT
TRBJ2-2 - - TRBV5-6 CASSLGSGVTGELFF TGTGCCAGCAGCTTGGGGTCGGGTGTCACCGGGGAGCTGTTTTTT
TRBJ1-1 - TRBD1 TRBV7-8 CASSVATGDGGTEAFF TGTGCCAGCAGCGTGGCGACAGGGGACGGAGGGACTGAAGCTTTCTTT
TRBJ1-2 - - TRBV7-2 CASSLFPGDGYTF TGTGCCAGCAGCTTGTTCCCAGGGGACGGCTACACCTTC
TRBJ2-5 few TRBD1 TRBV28 CASSTPTGVWETQYF TGTGCCAGCAGTACGCCCACAGGGGTCTGGGAGACCCAGTACTTC
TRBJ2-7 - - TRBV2 CASSEDRAYEQYF TGTGCCAGCAGTGAAGACAGGGCCTACGAGCAGTACTTC
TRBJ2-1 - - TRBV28 CASRGSMGLQNEQFF TGTGCCAGCAGGGGGAGCATGGGACTCCAAAATGAGCAGTTCTTC
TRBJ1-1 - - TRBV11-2 CASSLVGQPKVAFF TGTGCCAGCAGCTTAGTAGGACAGCCTAAAGTGGCTTTCTTT
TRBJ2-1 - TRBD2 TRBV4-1 CASSQGVWERGAQGQFF TGCGCCAGCAGCCAAGGGGTCTGGGAGCGGGGGGCCCAAGGGCAGTTCTTC
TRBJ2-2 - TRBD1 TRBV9 CASSVRDLYRGQGRTGELFF TGTGCCAGCAGCGTAAGGGATTTGTATAGGGGACAGGGACGCACCGGGGAGCTGTTTTTT
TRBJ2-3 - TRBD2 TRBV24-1 CATSDLRLAGNTDTQYF TGTGCCACCAGTGATTTGAGGCTAGCGGGGAACACAGATACGCAGTATTTT
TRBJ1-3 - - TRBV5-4 CASSLQGRGSGNTIYF TGTGCCAGCAGCTTACAGGGCAGGGGCTCTGGAAACACCATATATTTT
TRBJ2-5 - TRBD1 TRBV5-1 CASSDPGQLVQETQYF TGCGCCAGCAGCGACCCGGGACAGCTCGTCCAAGAGACCCAGTACTTC
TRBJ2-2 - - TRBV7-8 CASSHRTVDLATGELFF TGTGCCAGCAGCCATCGGACAGTTGATTTGGCAACCGGGGAGCTGTTTTTT
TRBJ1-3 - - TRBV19 CASSPTGYGNTIYF TGTGCCAGTAGTCCGACAGGATACGGAAACACCATATATTTT
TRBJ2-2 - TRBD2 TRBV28 CASRLAGGLGTGELFF TGTGCCAGCAGGCTAGCGGGAGGGCTGGGCACCGGGGAGCTGTTTTTT
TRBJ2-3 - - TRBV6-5 CASRGLSTDTQYF TGTGCCAGCCGGGGACTTAGCACAGATACGCAGTATTTT
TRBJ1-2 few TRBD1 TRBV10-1 CAKTGTGAFYGYTF TGCGCCAAGACAGGGACAGGGGCTTTCTATGGCTACACCTTC
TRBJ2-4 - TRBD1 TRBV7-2 CASSQGTGAKNIQYF TGTGCCAGCAGCCAGGGGACAGGGGCCAAAAACATTCAGTACTTC
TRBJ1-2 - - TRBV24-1 CATSDGPDGYTF TGTGCCACCAGTGATGGCCCTGATGGCTACACCTTC
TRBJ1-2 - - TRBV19 CASKRPERGYGYTF TGTGCCAGTAAAAGGCCAGAGCGTGGCTATGGCTACACCTTC
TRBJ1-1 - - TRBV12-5 CASGYRALNTEAFF TGTGCTAGTGGTTACAGGGCGCTGAACACTGAAGCTTTCTTT
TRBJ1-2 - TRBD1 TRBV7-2 CASSLMMNRDRAFGGYTF TGTGCCAGCAGCTTGATGATGAACCGGGACAGGGCATTCGGGGGCTACACCTTC
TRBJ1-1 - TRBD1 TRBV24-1 CATSDFRDRAFF TGTGCCACCAGTGACTTCCGGGACAGGGCTTTCTTT
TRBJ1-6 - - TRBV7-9 CASSRQTLNSPLHF TGTGCCAGCAGCCGCCAAACTCTTAATTCACCCCTCCACTTT
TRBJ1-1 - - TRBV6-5 CASSRGRFAEAFF TGTGCCAGCAGTCGTGGGCGCTTCGCTGAAGCTTTCTTT
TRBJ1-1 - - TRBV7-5 CVRSLTKSNTEAFF TGTGTCAGAAGCCTTACAAAGTCGAACACTGAAGCTTTCTTT
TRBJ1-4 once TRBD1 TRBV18 CASSPRTGGNEKLFF TGTGCCAGCTCACCCCGGACAGGGGGAAATGAAAAACTGTTTTTT
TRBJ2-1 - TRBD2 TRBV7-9 CASSLGGEGEQFF TGTGCCAGCAGCTTAGGCGGGGAGGGTGAGCAGTTCTTC
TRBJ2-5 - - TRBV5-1 CASSPGFSGRGETQYF TGCGCCAGCAGCCCGGGCTTTAGCGGCAGGGGGGAGACCCAGTACTTC
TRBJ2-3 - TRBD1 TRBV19 CASNRGHSTDTQYF TGTGCCAGTAACAGGGGGCATAGCACAGATACGCAGTATTTT
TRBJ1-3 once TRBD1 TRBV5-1 CASSYDRGENTIYF TGCGCCAGCAGCTACGACAGGGGAGAAAACACCATATATTTT
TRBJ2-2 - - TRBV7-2 CASSFRTGELFF TGTGCCAGCAGCTTCAGAACCGGGGAGCTGTTTTTT
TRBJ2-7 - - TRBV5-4 CASGTLTSYEQYF TGTGCCAGCGGGACTCTTACCTCCTACGAGCAGTACTTC
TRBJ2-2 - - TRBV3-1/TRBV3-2 CASSQVDTGELFF TGTGCCAGCAGCCAAGTCGACACCGGGGAGCTGTTTTTT
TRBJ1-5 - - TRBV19 CASSQIKVGGSHF TGTGCCAGTAGTCAAATAAAGGTGGGGGGTTCGCATTTT
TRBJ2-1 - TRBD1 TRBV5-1 CASSSGTGNNEQFF TGCGCCAGCAGCTCCGGGACAGGGAACAATGAGCAGTTCTTC
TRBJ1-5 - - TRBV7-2 CASSSGYSNQPQHF TGTGCCAGCAGCTCGGGGTATAGCAATCAGCCCCAGCATTTT
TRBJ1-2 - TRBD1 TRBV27 CASSQGGYGYTF TGTGCCAGCAGTCAGGGGGGATATGGCTACACCTTC
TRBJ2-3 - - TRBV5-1 CASSLAPGTSTDTQYF TGCGCCAGCAGCTTGGCCCCGGGGACTAGCACAGATACGCAGTATTTT
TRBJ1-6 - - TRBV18 CASSPDGGINSPLHF TGTGCCAGCTCACCGGACGGGGGGATTAATTCACCCCTCCACTTT
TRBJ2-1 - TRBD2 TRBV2 CASSETLAGGPQFF TGTGCCAGCAGTGAAACTCTAGCGGGGGGGCCCCAGTTCTTC
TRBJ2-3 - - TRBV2 CASTRLTTSTDTQYF TGTGCCAGTACCAGACTGACTACTAGCACAGATACGCAGTATTTT
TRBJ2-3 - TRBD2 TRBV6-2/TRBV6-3 CASSYLAGGPTDTQYF TGTGCCAGCAGTTACCTAGCGGGGGGGCCGACAGATACGCAGTATTTT
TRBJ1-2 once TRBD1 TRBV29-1 CSVTDRGSPYYGYTF TGCAGCGTTACGGACAGGGGTTCCCCTTACTATGGCTACACCTTC
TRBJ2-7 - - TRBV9 CASSVGPSDPYEQYF TGTGCCAGCAGCGTTGGGCCTAGCGATCCCTACGAGCAGTACTTC
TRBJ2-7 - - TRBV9 CASSVTEGSGYEQYF TGTGCCAGCAGCGTGACTGAGGGCTCCGGCTACGAGCAGTACTTC